This T cell receptor beta chain comes out of a study of T cells in Graves' hyperthyroidism and ophthalmopathy. This clonotype was seen many times. Amplified TCR beta CDR3 regions came from RNA transcripts. Initially, a first-round RT-PCR of the TCR CDR3 employed the HTBI primer set. TCRdb reprocessed the multiplex PCR reads via MiXCR and lists one record per CDR3 protein. The sample consists of some 490,000 distinct CDR3 sequences, 15% to 20% of them appearing once. This CDR3 has 16 amino acids. V was shortened by 5 bases and J by 0 bases, with 16 bases between the two germline ends. CDR1 and CDR2 (germline): MNHNS, SASEGT.

The chain combines TRBV6-1 with TRBJ2-5; TRBD1 might be the D (5 bases). This TCR was recovered from a woman aged 30 to 39 with Graves' ophthalmopathy. The sample was blood. Here the CDR3 DNA reads TGTGCCAGCAGTCACCCCGGACACCGGAACCAAGAGACCCAGTACTTC. Residues: CASSHPGHRNQETQYF.